This TCR beta chain was observed in a study of early T cells in non-severe SARS-CoV-2 infection. Overall study results and limits: VDJdb matching favored anti-spike CD8 responses, missing private and CD4 specificities.

Germline CDR1 reads DFQATT; CDR2 reads SNEGSKA (reference sequence). V was pared by 1 base and J by 3 bases, with 6 bases of the junction left unmatched. The CDR3 extends over 14 amino acids. Turning to this clonotype: Its specificity is unknown.

The TCR library protocol was used to attach unique molecular identifiers. These identifiers were attached to individual cDNA molecules. TCRdb redid the calling of the 5' RACE reads with MiXCR, one entry per CDR3 protein. The data show roughly 46,000 distinct CDR3 sequences, over 5% seen once. The material was whole blood, obtained at baseline. The origin of this receptor is an adult who was a healthcare worker with PCR-confirmed SARS-CoV-2 infection or an uninfected control (not recorded which). This chain connects TRBV20-1 to TRBJ2-7, with 7 positions matching TRBD2. Here the CDR3 reads CSARGEGGIYEQYF. CDR3 DNA: TGCAGTGCTAGAGGGGAGGGTGGAATCTACGAGCAGTACTTC.